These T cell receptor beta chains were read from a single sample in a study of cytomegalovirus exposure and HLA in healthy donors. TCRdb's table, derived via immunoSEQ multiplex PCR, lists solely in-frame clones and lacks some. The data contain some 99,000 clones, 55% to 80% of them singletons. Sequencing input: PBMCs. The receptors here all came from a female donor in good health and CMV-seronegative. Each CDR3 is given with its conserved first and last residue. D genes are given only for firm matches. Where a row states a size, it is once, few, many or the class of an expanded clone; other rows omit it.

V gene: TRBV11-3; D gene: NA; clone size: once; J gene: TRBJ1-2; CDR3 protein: CASSLDGVPNYGYTF; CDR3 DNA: TGTGCCAGCAGCTTAGACGGGGTTCCAAACTATGGCTACACCTTC
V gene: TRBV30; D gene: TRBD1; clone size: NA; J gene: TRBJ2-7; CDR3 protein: CAWSAGQGADEQYF; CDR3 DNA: TGTGCCTGGAGTGCGGGACAGGGGGCTGACGAGCAGTACTTC
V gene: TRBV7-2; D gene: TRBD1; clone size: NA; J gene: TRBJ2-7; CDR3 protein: CASSLSRQGTYEQYF; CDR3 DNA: TGTGCCAGCAGCTTGTCTAGACAGGGAACCTACGAGCAGTACTTC
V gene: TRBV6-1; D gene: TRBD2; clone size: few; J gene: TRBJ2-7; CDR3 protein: CASSEFSGGAYEQYF; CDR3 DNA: TGTGCCAGCAGTGAATTTAGCGGGGGGGCCTACGAGCAGTACTTC
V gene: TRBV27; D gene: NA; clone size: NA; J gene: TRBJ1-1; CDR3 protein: CASSWGGGGTEAFF; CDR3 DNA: TGTGCCAGCAGTTGGGGGGGCGGTGGCACTGAAGCTTTCTTT
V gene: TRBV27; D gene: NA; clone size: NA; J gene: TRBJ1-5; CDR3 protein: CASSFSRNQPQHF; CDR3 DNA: TGTGCCAGCAGTTTTAGCAGAAATCAGCCCCAGCATTTT
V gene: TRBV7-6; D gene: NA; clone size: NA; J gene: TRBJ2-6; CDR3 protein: CASSLAPSDSTGANVLTF; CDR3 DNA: TGTGCCAGCAGCTTAGCCCCCTCGGACAGCACTGGGGCCAACGTCCTGACTTTC
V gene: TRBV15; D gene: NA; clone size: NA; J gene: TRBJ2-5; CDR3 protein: CATSRDRVQETQYF; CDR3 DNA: TGTGCCACCAGCAGAGATCGGGTACAAGAGACCCAGTACTTC
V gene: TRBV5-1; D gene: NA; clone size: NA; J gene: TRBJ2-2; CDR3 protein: CASTTGANTGELFF; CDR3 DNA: TGCGCCAGCACGACAGGAGCCAACACCGGGGAGCTGTTTTTT
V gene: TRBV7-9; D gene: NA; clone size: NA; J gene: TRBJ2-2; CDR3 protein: CASSPDKTNTGELFF; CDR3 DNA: TGTGCCAGCAGCCCCGACAAGACGAACACCGGGGAGCTGTTTTTT
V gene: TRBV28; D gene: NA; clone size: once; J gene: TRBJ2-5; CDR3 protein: CASSPPKGEEGQETQYF; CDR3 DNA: TGTGCCAGCAGTCCCCCCAAAGGGGAGGAGGGCCAAGAGACCCAGTACTTC
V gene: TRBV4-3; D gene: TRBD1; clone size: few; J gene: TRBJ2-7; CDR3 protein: CASRTGPPIEQYF; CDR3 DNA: TGCGCCAGCAGGACAGGGCCCCCAATCGAGCAGTACTTC
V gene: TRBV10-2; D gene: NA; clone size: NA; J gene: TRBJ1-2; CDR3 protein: CASSEGRGYGYTF; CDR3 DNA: TGCGCCAGCAGTGAGGGCCGGGGCTATGGCTACACCTTC
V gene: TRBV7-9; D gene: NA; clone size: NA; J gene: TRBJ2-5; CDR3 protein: CSSSGSSWETQYF; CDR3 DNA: TGTTCCAGCAGCGGTAGTTCATGGGAGACCCAGTACTTC
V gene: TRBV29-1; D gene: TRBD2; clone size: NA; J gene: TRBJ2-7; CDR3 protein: CSAKGLAGDEQYF; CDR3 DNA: TGCAGCGCCAAGGGACTAGCGGGGGACGAGCAGTACTTC
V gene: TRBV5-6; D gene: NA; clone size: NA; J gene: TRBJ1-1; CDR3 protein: CASRLTGGDTEAFF; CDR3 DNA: TGTGCCAGCAGGCTGACGGGGGGTGACACTGAAGCTTTCTTT
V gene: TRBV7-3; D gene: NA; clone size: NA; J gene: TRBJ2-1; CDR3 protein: CASSLDRNNEQFF; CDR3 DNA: TGTGCCAGCAGCTTAGACAGGAACAATGAGCAGTTCTTC
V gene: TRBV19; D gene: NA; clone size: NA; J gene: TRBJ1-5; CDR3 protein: CASSIGGHQPQHF; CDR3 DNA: TGTGCCAGTAGTATAGGCGGCCATCAGCCCCAGCATTTT
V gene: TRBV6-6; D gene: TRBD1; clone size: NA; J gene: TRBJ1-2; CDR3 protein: CASISLGTGNGYTF; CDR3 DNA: TGTGCCAGCATCTCCCTCGGGACAGGGAACGGCTACACCTTC
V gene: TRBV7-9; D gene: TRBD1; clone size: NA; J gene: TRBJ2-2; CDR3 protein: CASTEPGQGALNTGELFF; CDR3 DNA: TGTGCCAGCACCGAACCTGGACAGGGGGCATTAAACACCGGGGAGCTGTTTTTT
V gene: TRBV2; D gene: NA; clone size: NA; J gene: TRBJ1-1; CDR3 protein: CASSDRVADEAFF; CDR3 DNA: TGTGCCAGCAGTGACAGGGTAGCCGATGAAGCTTTCTTT
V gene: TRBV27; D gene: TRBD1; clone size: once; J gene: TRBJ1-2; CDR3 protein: CASSSFGDRSNYGYTF; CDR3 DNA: TGTGCCAGCAGTTCCTTTGGGGACAGGTCGAACTATGGCTACACCTTC
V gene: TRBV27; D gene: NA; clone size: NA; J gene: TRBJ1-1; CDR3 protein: CASSPLGGALHEAFF; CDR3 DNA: TGTGCCAGCAGTCCCCTCGGGGGGGCGCTCCATGAAGCTTTCTTT
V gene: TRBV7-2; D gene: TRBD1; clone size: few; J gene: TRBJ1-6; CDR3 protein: CASTRTGAVGSPLHF; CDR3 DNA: TGTGCCAGCACCAGAACAGGGGCCGTCGGATCACCCCTCCACTTT
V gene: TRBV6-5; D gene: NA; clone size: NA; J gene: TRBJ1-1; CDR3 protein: CASSKGPTGAFF; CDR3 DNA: TGTGCCAGCAGTAAAGGGCCCACGGGGGCTTTCTTT
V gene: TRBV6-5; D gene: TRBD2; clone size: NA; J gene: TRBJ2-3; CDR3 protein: CASSYVSSGTDTQYF; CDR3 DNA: TGTGCCAGCAGTTACGTGAGTAGCGGGACAGATACGCAGTATTTT
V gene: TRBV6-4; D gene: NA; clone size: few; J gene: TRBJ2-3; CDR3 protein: CASSDPDYPSTDTQYF; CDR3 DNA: TGTGCCAGCAGTGACCCGGACTACCCGAGCACAGATACGCAGTATTTT
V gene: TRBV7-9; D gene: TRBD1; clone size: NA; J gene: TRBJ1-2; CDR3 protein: CASSPDRVYGYTF; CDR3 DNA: TGTGCCAGCAGCCCGGACAGGGTCTATGGCTACACCTTC
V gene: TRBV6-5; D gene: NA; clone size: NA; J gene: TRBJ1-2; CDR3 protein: CASRDKNYGYTF; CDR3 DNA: TGTGCCAGCAGAGACAAGAACTATGGCTACACCTTC